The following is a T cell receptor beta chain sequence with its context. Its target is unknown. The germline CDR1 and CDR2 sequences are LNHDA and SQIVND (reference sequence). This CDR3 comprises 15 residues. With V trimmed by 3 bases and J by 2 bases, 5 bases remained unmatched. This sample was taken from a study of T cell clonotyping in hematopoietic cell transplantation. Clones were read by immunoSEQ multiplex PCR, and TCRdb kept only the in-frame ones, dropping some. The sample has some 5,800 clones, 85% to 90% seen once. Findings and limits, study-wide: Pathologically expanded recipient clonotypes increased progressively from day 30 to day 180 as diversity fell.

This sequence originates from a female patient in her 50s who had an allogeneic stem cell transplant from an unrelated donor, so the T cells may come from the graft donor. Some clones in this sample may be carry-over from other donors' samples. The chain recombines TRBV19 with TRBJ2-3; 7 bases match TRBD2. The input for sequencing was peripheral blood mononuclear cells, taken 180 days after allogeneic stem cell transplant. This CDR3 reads CASSMRGGNTDTQYF. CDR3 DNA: TGTGCCAGTAGTATGCGCGGGGGTAACACAGATACGCAGTATTTT.